The clone carrying this TCR beta chain was observed a single time. What it recognizes is unknown. This sample was included in a study of T cell repertoires in cytomegalovirus infection. About the research overall: Used in the study were CMV epitopes, some recently identified and HLA-C-restricted, others well-studied and HLA-B-restricted. Public TCR beta signature analysis indicated the presence of both CMV infection and matching HLA type. Study findings and constraints: Within the response measured ex vivo, HLA-C-restricted CMV-specific TCR beta clonotypes were dominant.

Trimming left V 5 bases short and J 5 bases short, with 18 bases between. The CDR3 contains 15 residues. Germline CDR1 is MNHEY and CDR2 is SMNVEV (reference sequence). TCRdb re-called the reads through MiXCR, storing one row per CDR3 protein. The sample lists about 770,000 distinct CDR3 sequences; just under 30% were seen once. The sample was cultured CD8+ T cells from PBMCs, taken from culture after CMV antigen stimulation. V and J are TRBV27 and TRBJ1-2, with a possible D match to TRBD1 (5 bases). The receptor was derived from a human donor in good health (CMV status not recorded). Some clones in this sample may be carry-over from other donors' samples. The CDR3 here is CASSPIPTEQYGYTF. In nucleotides, the CDR3 is TGTGCCAGCAGTCCAATACCGACAGAGCAATATGGCTACACCTTC.